This TCR beta chain was sequenced for a study of blood T cells in healthy people across ages. PCR was performed a second time for roughly 7 to 11 cycles using a sample-barcoded 5' primer and a J-beta primer mix. Each CDR3 protein is one row after TCRdb ran MiXCR on the 5' RACE reads. The table shows more than 900,000 distinct CDR3 sequences, with 25% to 30% occurring only once. The CDR3 sequence is 14 residues long. Unmatched junction bases numbered 8, after V lost 4 bases and J lost 6 bases. Germline assignment: CDR1 SGHRS and CDR2 YFSETQ. This clonotype appeared a few times. The same specimen was also included in a second study, on T cells of mothers and their children.

The specimen was blood. The chain recombines TRBV5-1 with TRBJ2-3; 7 bases align to TRBD1. The clonotype was recovered from a woman in her 40s in good health. DNA of the CDR3: TGCGCCAGCAGCCCGCGACAGGGTGTGGATACGCAGTATTTT. As protein: CASSPRQGVDTQYF.